These 27 T cell receptor beta chains originate from one sample sequenced in a study of cytomegalovirus exposure and HLA in healthy donors. This PCR relied on a set of 60 Vbeta primers and 13 Jbeta primers. TCRdb keeps only in-frame clones here, not all; method: immunoSEQ multiplex PCR. The data show 110,000 to 150,000 clones, over 65% seen once. The sample consisted of PBMCs. Every receptor here comes from a man between 18 and 29 years old in good health and CMV-seropositive.

CDR3 sequence (DNA): TGTGCCTGGAGCCTCTTACGCGCCTATGGCTACACCTTC. It codes for CAWSLLRAYGYTF. The J gene is TRBJ1-2, the V gene TRBV30; no reliable D call. The V and J ends lost 3 bases and 4 bases respectively, with 12 bases between them. Germline assignment: CDR1 GTSNPN and CDR2 SVGIG (reference sequence). This CDR3 is built from 13 residues. Full variable domain (remainder filled in from reference TRBV30 and TRBJ1-2): SQTIHQWPATLVQPVGSPLSLECTVEGTSNPNLYWYRQAAGRGLQLLFYSVGIGQISSEVPQNLSASRPQDRQFILSSKKLLLSDSGFYLCAWSLLRAYGYTFGSGTRLTVV.

This chain joins TRBV11-2 and TRBJ2-2; a possible D gene is TRBD2 (6 bases). The CDR3 sequence is 14 residues long. Trimming took 5 bases from V and 7 from J, leaving 14 bases between them. Per germline, CDR1 SGHAT and CDR2 FQNNGV. DNA for the CDR3: TGTGCCAGCAGCGCAGGAGGGATGGGCGGGGAGCTGTTTTTT. This codes for CASSAGGMGGELFF. Based on the CDR3 plus reference TRBV11-2 and TRBJ2-2, the full variable domain is EAGVAQSPRYKIIEKRQSVAFWCNPISGHATLYWYQQILGQGPKLLIQFQNNGVVDDSQLPKDRFSAERLKGVDSTLKIQPAKLEDSAVYLCASSAGGMGGELFFGEGSRLTVL.

The V and J genes are TRBV29-1 and TRBJ2-2, with 7 bases fitting TRBD1. Per germline, CDR1 SQVTM and CDR2 ANQGSEA. The CDR3 contains 14 residues. The J segment lost 5 bases and the V segment lost 7 bases, leaving 10 bases of the junction unmatched. The CDR3 reads CSAQGGSGTGELFF. The CDR3 DNA is TGCAGCGCCCAAGGGGGCTCGGGGACCGGGGAGCTGTTTTTT.

The chain employs TRBV28 and TRBJ1-2, with D possibly matching TRBD1 (5 bases). V lost 3 bases to trimming and J lost 4 bases, with 12 bases between them. The CDR3 extends over 14 amino acids. Germline loops: CDR1 MDHEN, CDR2 SYDVKM. The CDR3 sequence: CASSLGPAPYGYTF. The DNA for the CDR3 is TGTGCCAGCAGTTTGGGGCCTGCCCCCTATGGCTACACCTTC.

As DNA, the CDR3 is TGCGCCAGCAGCCAAGGAGCAGGGGGATTGTACGAGCAGTACTTC. Protein product: CASSQGAGGLYEQYF. The genes are TRBV4-3 and TRBJ2-7, with 7 bases aligning to TRBD1. Germline assignment: CDR1 LGHNA and CDR2 YSLEER. The J segment lost 4 bases and the V segment lost 1 base, leaving 7 bases of the junction unmatched. The CDR3 is 15 amino acids.

The rearrangement uses TRBV9 and TRBJ2-5, with 14 bases matching TRBD2. With 2 bases clipped from V and 1 base from J, the junction kept 1 base outside the gene matches. This CDR3 has 16 amino acids. CDR1 and CDR2 from the germline V gene are SGDLS and YYNGEE. The CDR3 coding sequence is TGTGCCAGCAGCGTGGGGACTAGCGGGGGCCAAGAGACCCAGTACTTC. It codes for CASSVGTSGGQETQYF.

The chain employs TRBV7-2 and TRBJ1-1; 7 bases agree with TRBD1. Per the germline V gene, CDR1 is SGHTA and CDR2 is FQGNSA. This CDR3 has 15 residues. The ends lost 5 bases at V and 4 bases at J; junction bases unmatched: 10. Here the CDR3 reads CASSPRGGGFTEAFF. CDR3 sequence (DNA): TGTGCCAGCAGCCCAAGAGGGGGCGGGTTCACTGAAGCTTTCTTT.

V usage is TRBV28 and J usage is TRBJ1-2; 11 nucleotides align to TRBD1. The length of the CDR3 is 18 residues. Germline trimming cut 2 bases from V and 4 bases from J; bases unmatched to any gene: 12. The germline V gene encodes CDR1 MDHEN and CDR2 SYDVKM. Here the CDR3 DNA reads TGTGCCAGCAGTTTAGGAGCTAGGACAGGGGGCCTTGCCTATGGCTACACCTTC. Amino acid sequence: CASSLGARTGGLAYGYTF.

The V and J genes are TRBV10-3 and TRBJ2-1, with unresolved D. The germline V and J ends were trimmed by 3 bases and 10 bases, with 16 bases remaining between them. The CDR3 has 14 amino acids. CDR1 ENHRY and CDR2 SYGVKD come from the germline V gene. The CDR3: CAISDVSQASEQFF. For the CDR3, the DNA is TGTGCCATCAGTGACGTAAGCCAAGCCTCGGAGCAGTTCTTC.

This clone has a handful of counts. The genes are TRBV4-1 and TRBJ1-2, with 8 bases fitting TRBD1. The CDR3 contains 14 residues. The germline CDR1 and CDR2 sequences are MGHRA and YSYEKL. After removal of 2 bases from V and 8 bases from J, the junction contained 7 bases not matched to a gene. The CDR3 region is CASSQQGAMVGYTF. The CDR3 DNA follows: TGCGCCAGCAGCCAACAGGGGGCAATGGTAGGCTACACCTTC.

The V call is TRBV2, the J call TRBJ2-2; TRBD2 matches 7 bases. Germline V gene sequence: CDR1 SNHLY, CDR2 FYNNEI. This CDR3 has 17 amino acids. The trim removed 5 bases at V and 2 bases at J, leaving 11 bases unmatched. For the CDR3, the DNA is TGTGCCAGCAGTATACTTGGACTAGTCGCTAACACCGGGGAGCTGTTTTTT. Amino acids: CASSILGLVANTGELFF.

The chain uses TRBV6-1 and TRBJ1-1; D remains ambiguous. The CDR3 totals 17 residues. Trimming took 0 bases from V and 4 from J, leaving 18 bases between them. Germline CDR1 MNHNS, CDR2 SASEGT. The CDR3 DNA sequence: TGTGCCAGCAGTGAAGCCACCATTGGTTGGCTAGGCACTGAAGCTTTCTTT. Amino acids: CASSEATIGWLGTEAFF.

The chain recombines TRBV2 with TRBJ2-5; 12 nucleotides match TRBD2. Per the germline V gene, CDR1 is SNHLY and CDR2 is FYNNEI. Trimming took 0 bases from V and 5 from J; bases not matched to a gene: 10. The length of the CDR3 is 18 residues. For the CDR3, the DNA is TGTGCCAGCAGTGAAGCGCTGTTACTAGCGGGGGGAGGCGAGACCCAGTACTTC. Amino acids: CASSEALLLAGGGETQYF. Filled out from reference TRBV2 and TRBJ2-5, the complete variable domain reads EPEVTQTPSHQVTQMGQEVILRCVPISNHLYFYWYRQILGQKVEFLVSFYNNEISEKSEIFDDQFSVERPDGSNFTLKIRSTKLEDSAMYFCASSEALLLAGGGETQYFGPGTRLLVL.

This rearrangement joins TRBV15 to TRBJ1-2; D may be TRBD1 (5 bases). CDR3 length: 16 residues. CDR1 and CDR2 from the germline V gene are LNHNV and YYDKDF (reference sequence). Trimming cost V 0 bases and J 0 bases, with 11 bases left between them. The CDR3 loop reads CATSRDRDSTNYGYTF. The CDR3 nucleotides are TGTGCCACCAGCAGAGATCGAGACAGTACTAACTATGGCTACACCTTC.

V and J are TRBV27 and TRBJ2-4; tentatively, D is TRBD1 (6 bases). V was shortened by 4 bases and J by 3 bases, with 13 bases between the two germline ends. Looked up from germline, CDR1 is MNHEY and CDR2 is SMNVEV (reference sequence). The CDR3 covers 15 residues. The CDR3 sequence is CASSYFAGDKNIQYF. In nucleotides, the CDR3 is TGTGCCAGCAGTTATTTCGCAGGGGACAAAAACATTCAGTACTTC.

J is TRBJ1-2 and V is TRBV7-3; TRBD1 matches at 9 bases. The CDR3 has 14 residues. V gave up 4 bases and J gave up 7 bases; unmatched junction bases: 7. Germline-derived CDR1 and CDR2 are SGHTA and FQGTGA. The CDR3 loop is CASSSRDRARGYTF. CDR3 coding DNA: TGTGCCAGCAGCTCGCGGGACAGGGCACGTGGCTACACCTTC.

The V gene is TRBV4-2, the J gene TRBJ1-6; the D gene is possibly TRBD1 (5 bases). Germline CDR1 is LGHNA and CDR2 is YNFKEQ. Deletions cut 4 bases from V and 0 bases from J, with 13 bases between. This CDR3 region has 17 residues. The CDR3 here is CASSPGGVSSYNSPLHF. The CDR3 nucleotides are TGTGCCAGCAGCCCGGGAGGGGTGTCCTCCTATAATTCACCCCTCCACTTT.

The chain joins TRBV19 to TRBJ2-5; D unclear. The closer fit of TRBJ2-7 to the DNA end suggests the J call may be wrong. CDR1 and CDR2 (germline): LNHDA, SQIVND (reference sequence). This CDR3 is 13 amino acids long. CDR3 DNA: TGTGCCAGTAGTATCAGCGTTAGCTACGAGCAGTACTTC. It specifies CASSISVSYEQYF.

This clone showed up just once. The rearrangement uses TRBV9 and TRBJ2-5; possible D gene TRBD1, 5 bases. There are 16 residues in the CDR3. Trimming took 4 bases from V and 5 from J, leaving 21 bases between them. Germline loops: CDR1 SGDLS, CDR2 YYNGEE. The CDR3 DNA follows: TGTGCCAGCAGCCCGCGCGGTGGGGCTCCAATTGAGACCCAGTACTTC. This gives the protein CASSPRGGAPIETQYF.

This rearrangement joins TRBV9 to TRBJ1-1, with D unresolved. The CDR3 consists of 13 residues. Germline-derived CDR1 and CDR2 are SGDLS and YYNGEE. Trimming left V 3 bases short and J 5 bases short, with 11 bases between. In DNA, the CDR3 is TGTGCCAGCAGCGAGCACAGTCGAACTGAAGCTTTCTTT. This gives the protein CASSEHSRTEAFF.

This clone was seen more than once but under ten times. V usage is TRBV5-4 and J usage is TRBJ1-5; D is ambiguous. Germline V CDR1 and CDR2: SGHNT, YYREEE (reference sequence). V dropped 3 bases and J dropped 2 bases, with 9 bases sitting between them. The CDR3 has 14 residues. This CDR3 is CASSSGSGNQPQHF. DNA of the CDR3: TGTGCCAGCAGCTCAGGATCCGGCAATCAGCCCCAGCATTTT.

This clone came up a few times. The J gene is TRBJ1-5, the V gene TRBV6-6; maybe TRBD1 (5 bases). V lost 9 bases and J lost 4, with 16 bases in between. Germline values: CDR1 MNHNY, CDR2 SVGAGI (reference sequence). The CDR3 sequence is 14 residues long. CDR3 in amino acids: CASWGGLHNQPQHF. The CDR3 DNA sequence: TGTGCCAGTTGGGGGGGGTTACATAATCAGCCCCAGCATTTT.

The genes are TRBV5-1 and TRBJ2-2; 7 bases line up with TRBD1. This CDR3 contains 14 residues. V shed 4 bases and J 2 bases; nucleotides not matched to a gene: 2. Germline V gives CDR1 SGHRS, CDR2 YFSETQ. DNA for the CDR3: TGCGCCAGCAGCCGGGACAGTAACACCGGGGAGCTGTTTTTT. It translates to CASSRDSNTGELFF.

This clone was detected a few times. The J gene is TRBJ2-1, the V gene TRBV4-3; the D gene is possibly TRBD2 (5 bases). CDR3 size: 16 residues. Deletions cut 4 bases from V and 3 bases from J, with 16 bases between. Germline V gene data show CDR1 as LGHNA and CDR2 as YSLEER. The CDR3 reads CASSRNPGTGYNEQFF. The CDR3 coding sequence is TGCGCCAGCAGCCGAAACCCGGGAACGGGCTACAATGAGCAGTTCTTC.

The chain combines TRBV11-2 with TRBJ2-7; tentatively, D is TRBD1 (5 bases). The V end lost 2 bases, the J end lost 0 bases, and 8 bases lay between the germline ends. The germline CDR1 and CDR2 sequences are SGHAT and FQNNGV. The CDR3 is made up of 14 amino acids. This CDR3 reads CASSLITGSYEQYF. CDR3 sequence (DNA): TGTGCCAGCAGCTTAATAACAGGCTCCTACGAGCAGTACTTC.

This chain connects TRBV18 to TRBJ2-7; unclear D gene. The CDR3 loop spans 16 amino acids. From germline, CDR1 is KGHSH and CDR2 LQKENI. Trimming pared 4 bases from V and 5 bases from J, leaving 21 bases between. Here the CDR3 DNA reads TGTGCCAGCTCACAGGCAGGCAGCACCCTTGGGCACGAGCAGTACTTC. It is translated as CASSQAGSTLGHEQYF.

The chain is built from TRBV13 and TRBJ2-7, with D maybe TRBD2 (5 bases). The V gene lost 2 bases and the J gene lost 1 base, with 9 bases spanning the gap. Germline assignment: CDR1 PRHDT and CDR2 FYEKMQ (reference sequence). This CDR3 is built from 14 residues. CDR3 sequence: CASSLTDSSYEQYF. CDR3 coding DNA: TGTGCCAGCAGCTTAACGGACTCTTCCTACGAGCAGTACTTC. Full variable domain (remainder filled in from reference TRBV13 and TRBJ2-7): AAGVIQSPRHLIKEKRETATLKCYPIPRHDTVYWYQQGPGQDPQFLISFYEKMQSDKGSIPDRFSAQQFSDYHSELNMSSLELGDSALYFCASSLTDSSYEQYFGPGTRLTVT.